The source of this T cell receptor (beta chain) is a study of shared clonotypes between healthy human individuals. Generated by immunoSEQ multiplex PCR, the TCRdb table keeps only in-frame clones and is missing some. The sample lists 2 million to 2.5 million clones, 95% seen once, with 0.13% in the top ten. V shed 2 bases and J 0 bases; nucleotides not matched to a gene: 4. This CDR3 is built from 15 residues. The germline gives CDR1 SGHRS, CDR2 YFSETQ. The authors divided CD4+ cells into CD45RA+ naive and CD45RA-negative memory subsets. Comment on this clone: Its target is unknown.

Broader study findings: Sharing across four donors was highest in naive CD4 (roughly 5%) and lowest in memory CD8 (approximately 0.4%). The researchers took only blood, and tissue repertoires probably look different.

The sequenced material came from naive CD4+ T cells sorted from blood. The subset is: CD45RA+ positively selected. This clonotype was obtained from a man aged 18 to 29 in good health. This chain joins TRBV5-1 and TRBJ2-5; 7 bases match TRBD2. The CDR3 region has the DNA TGCGCCAGCAGCTTCCGGGGGGTGTACCAAGAGACCCAGTACTTC. The encoded protein is CASSFRGVYQETQYF.